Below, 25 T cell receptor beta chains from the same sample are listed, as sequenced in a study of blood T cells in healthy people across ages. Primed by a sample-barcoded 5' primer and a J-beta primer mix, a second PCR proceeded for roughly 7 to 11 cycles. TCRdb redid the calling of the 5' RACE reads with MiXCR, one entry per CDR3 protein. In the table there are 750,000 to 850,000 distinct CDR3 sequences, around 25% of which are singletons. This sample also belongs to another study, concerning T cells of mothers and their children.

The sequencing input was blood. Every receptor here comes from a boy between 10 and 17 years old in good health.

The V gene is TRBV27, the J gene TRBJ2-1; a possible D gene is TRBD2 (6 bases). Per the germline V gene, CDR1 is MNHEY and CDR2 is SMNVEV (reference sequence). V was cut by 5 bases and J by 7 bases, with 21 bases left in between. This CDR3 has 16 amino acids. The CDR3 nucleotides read TGTGCCAGCAGTCCTGGACTAACGGGAGTGTGGAATGAGCAGTTCTTC. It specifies CASSPGLTGVWNEQFF.

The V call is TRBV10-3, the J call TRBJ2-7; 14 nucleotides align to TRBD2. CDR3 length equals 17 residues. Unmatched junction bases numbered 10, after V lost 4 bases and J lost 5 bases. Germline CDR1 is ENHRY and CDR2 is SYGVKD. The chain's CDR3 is CAISGSGLAGARDEQYF. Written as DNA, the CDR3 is TGTGCCATCAGTGGGTCGGGACTAGCGGGGGCCAGGGACGAGCAGTACTTC.

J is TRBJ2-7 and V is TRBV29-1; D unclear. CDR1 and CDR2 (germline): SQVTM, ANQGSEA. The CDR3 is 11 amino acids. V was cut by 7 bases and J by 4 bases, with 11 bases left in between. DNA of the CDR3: TGCAGCGGCCTCATTGAATACGAGCAGTACTTC. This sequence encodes CSGLIEYEQYF.

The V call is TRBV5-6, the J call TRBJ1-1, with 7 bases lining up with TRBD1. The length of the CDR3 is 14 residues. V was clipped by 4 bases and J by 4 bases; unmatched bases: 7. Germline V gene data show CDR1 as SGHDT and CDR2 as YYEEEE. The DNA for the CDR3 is TGTGCCAGCAGCCTGACAGGGCTGGGCACTGAAGCTTTCTTT. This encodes CASSLTGLGTEAFF.

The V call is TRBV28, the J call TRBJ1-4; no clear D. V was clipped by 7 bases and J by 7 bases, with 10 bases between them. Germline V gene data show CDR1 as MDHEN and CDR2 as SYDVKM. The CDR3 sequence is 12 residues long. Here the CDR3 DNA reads TGTGCCAGCACCCTTTGGGGTGAAAAACTGTTTTTT. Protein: CASTLWGEKLFF.

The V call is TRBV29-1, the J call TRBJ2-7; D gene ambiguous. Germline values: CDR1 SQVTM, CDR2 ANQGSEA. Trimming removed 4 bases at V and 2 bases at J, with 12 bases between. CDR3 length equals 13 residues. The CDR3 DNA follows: TGCAGCGTTGCCCTTAGGCGTACCTACGAGCAGTACTTC. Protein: CSVALRRTYEQYF.

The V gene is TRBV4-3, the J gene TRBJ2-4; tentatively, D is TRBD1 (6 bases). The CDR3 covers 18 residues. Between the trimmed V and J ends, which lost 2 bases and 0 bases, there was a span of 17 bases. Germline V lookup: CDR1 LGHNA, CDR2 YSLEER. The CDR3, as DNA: TGCGCCAGCAGCCAATCGCTTCCAGGGGCGATAGCCAAAAACATTCAGTACTTC. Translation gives CASSQSLPGAIAKNIQYF.

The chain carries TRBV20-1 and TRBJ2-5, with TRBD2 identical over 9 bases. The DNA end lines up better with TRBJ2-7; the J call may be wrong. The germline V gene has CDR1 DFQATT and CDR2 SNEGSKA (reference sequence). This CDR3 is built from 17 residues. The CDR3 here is CSARGESGGPGSYEQYF. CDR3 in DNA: TGCAGTGCTAGGGGGGAGAGCGGGGGGCCCGGATCCTACGAGCAGTACTTC.

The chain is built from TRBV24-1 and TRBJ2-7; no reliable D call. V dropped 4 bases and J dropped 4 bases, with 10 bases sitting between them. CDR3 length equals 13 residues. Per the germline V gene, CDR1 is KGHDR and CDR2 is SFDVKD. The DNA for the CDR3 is TGTGCCACCAGTGACACGGACGGGTACGAGCAGTACTTC. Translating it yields CATSDTDGYEQYF.

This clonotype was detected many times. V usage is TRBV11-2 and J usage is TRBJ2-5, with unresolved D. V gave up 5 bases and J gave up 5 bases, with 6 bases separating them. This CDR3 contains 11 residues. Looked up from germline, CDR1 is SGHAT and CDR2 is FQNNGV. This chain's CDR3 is CASSPHETQYF. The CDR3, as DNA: TGTGCCAGCAGCCCCCATGAGACCCAGTACTTC.

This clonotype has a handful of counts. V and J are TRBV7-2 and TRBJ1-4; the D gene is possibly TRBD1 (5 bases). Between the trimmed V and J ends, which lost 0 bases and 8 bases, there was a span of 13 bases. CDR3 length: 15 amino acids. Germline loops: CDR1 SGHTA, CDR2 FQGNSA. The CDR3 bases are TGTGCCAGCAGCTTAGCGACAGCCTTAGGCGAAAAACTGTTTTTT. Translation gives CASSLATALGEKLFF.

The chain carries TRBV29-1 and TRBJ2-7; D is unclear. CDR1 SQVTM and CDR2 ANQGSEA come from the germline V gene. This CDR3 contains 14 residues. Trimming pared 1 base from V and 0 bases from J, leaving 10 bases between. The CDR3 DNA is TGCAGCGTTGAAGCCGGGCCGTACTCCTACGAGCAGTACTTC. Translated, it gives CSVEAGPYSYEQYF.

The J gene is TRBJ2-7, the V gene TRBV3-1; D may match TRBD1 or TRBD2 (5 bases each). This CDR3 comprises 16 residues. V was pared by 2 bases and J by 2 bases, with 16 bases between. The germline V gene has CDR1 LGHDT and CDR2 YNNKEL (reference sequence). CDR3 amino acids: CASSQIYRDGAYEQYF. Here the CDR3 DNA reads TGTGCCAGCAGCCAAATATACCGGGACGGAGCCTACGAGCAGTACTTC.

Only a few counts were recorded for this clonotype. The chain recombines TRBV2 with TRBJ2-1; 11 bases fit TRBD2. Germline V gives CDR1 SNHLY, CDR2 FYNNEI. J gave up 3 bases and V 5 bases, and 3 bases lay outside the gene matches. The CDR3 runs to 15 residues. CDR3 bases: TGTGCCAGCAGTCAGACTAGCGGGATCTACAATGAGCAGTTCTTC. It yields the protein CASSQTSGIYNEQFF.

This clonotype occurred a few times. DNA of the CDR3: TGTGCCAGCTCACCACCGTCCCCCATCGGAACCCAGCATTTT. Encoded protein: CASSPPSPIGTQHF. V and J are TRBV18 and TRBJ1-5; D is ambiguous. Looked up from germline, CDR1 is KGHSH and CDR2 is LQKENI. The ends were cut back, 0 bases at V and 11 bases at J, with 14 bases in the middle. The CDR3 has 14 amino acids.

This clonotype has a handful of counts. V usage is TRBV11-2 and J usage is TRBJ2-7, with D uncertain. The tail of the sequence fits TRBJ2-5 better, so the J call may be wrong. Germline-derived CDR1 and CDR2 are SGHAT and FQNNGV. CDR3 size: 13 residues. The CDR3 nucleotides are TGTGCCAGCAGCTTAAGCGCCCAAGAGACCCAGTACTTC. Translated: CASSLSAQETQYF.

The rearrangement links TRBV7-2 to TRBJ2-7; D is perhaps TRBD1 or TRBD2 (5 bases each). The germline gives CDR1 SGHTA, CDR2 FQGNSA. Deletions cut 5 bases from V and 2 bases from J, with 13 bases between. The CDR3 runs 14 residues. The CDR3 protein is CASSPYGTAYEQYF. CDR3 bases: TGTGCCAGCAGCCCCTATGGGACGGCCTACGAGCAGTACTTC.

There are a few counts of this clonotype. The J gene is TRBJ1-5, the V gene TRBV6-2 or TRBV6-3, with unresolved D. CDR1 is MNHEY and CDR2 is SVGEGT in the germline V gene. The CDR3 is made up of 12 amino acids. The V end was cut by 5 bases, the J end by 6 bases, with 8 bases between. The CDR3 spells CASSADAQPQHF. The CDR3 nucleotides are TGTGCCAGCAGTGCAGACGCTCAGCCCCAGCATTTT.

The CDR3 reads CASSLTRGETQYF. The CDR3 DNA sequence: TGTGCCAGCAGTTTAACCCGGGGGGAGACCCAGTACTTC. The chain carries TRBV28 and TRBJ2-1; D is possibly TRBD2 (6 bases). The end of the DNA is better explained by TRBJ2-5, so the J call may be wrong. Per germline, CDR1 MDHEN and CDR2 SYDVKM. This CDR3 is built from 13 residues.

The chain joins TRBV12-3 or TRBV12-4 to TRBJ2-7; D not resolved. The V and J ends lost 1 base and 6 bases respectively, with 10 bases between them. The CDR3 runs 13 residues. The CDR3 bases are TGTGCCAGCAGTTTAGGTGCAGCCAGCGAGCAGTACTTC. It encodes CASSLGAASEQYF.

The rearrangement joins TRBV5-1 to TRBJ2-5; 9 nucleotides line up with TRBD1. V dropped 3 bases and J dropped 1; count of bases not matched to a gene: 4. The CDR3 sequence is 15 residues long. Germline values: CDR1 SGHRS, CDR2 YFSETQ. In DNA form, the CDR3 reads TGCGCCAGCAGCTCAATGGGACAGGGCCAAGAGACCCAGTACTTC. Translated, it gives CASSSMGQGQETQYF.

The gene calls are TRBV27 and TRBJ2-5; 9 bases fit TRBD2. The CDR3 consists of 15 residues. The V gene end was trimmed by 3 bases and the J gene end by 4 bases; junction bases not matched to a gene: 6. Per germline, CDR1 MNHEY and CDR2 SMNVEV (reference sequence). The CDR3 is CASSFAGGPLETQYF. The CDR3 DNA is TGTGCCAGCAGTTTCGCGGGAGGGCCTCTAGAGACCCAGTACTTC.

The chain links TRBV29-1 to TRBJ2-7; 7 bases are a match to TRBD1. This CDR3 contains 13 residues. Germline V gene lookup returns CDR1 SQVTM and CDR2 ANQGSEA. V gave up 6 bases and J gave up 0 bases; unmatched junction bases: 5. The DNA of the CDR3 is TGCAGCGTCCAGGGGGTCCTCTCCTACGAGCAGTACTTC. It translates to CSVQGVLSYEQYF.

The CDR3 here is CASSRVLGAADTQYF. In nucleotides, the CDR3 is TGTGCCAGCAGCCGTGTTCTAGGTGCCGCAGATACGCAGTATTTT. The gene calls are TRBV7-9 and TRBJ2-3, with D uncertain. The CDR3 is 15 residues long. Trimming stripped 5 bases from V and 4 bases from J, with 16 bases between. Germline loops: CDR1 SEHNR, CDR2 FQNEAQ (reference sequence). Together with reference TRBV7-9 and TRBJ2-3, the CDR3 gives the full variable domain: DTGVSQNPRHKITKRGQNVTFRCDPISEHNRLYWYRQTLGQGPEFLTYFQNEAQLEKSRLLSDRFSAERPKGSFSTLEIQRTEQGDSAMYLCASSRVLGAADTQYFGPGTRLTVL.

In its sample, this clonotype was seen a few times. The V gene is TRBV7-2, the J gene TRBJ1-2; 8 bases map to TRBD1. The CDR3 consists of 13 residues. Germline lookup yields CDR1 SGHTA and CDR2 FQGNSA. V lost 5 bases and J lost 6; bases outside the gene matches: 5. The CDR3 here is CASSIRQGNGYTF. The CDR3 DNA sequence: TGTGCCAGCAGCATCCGACAGGGGAATGGCTACACCTTC.